This T cell receptor beta chain comes out of a study of blood T cell repertoires in COVID-19. Study-level background: From T cells, B-cell-depleted T cells, or PBMCs came the material, which was cDNA or gDNA.

Germline trimming cut 4 bases from V and 6 bases from J; bases unmatched to any gene: 9. This CDR3 has 17 amino acids. Germline CDR1 is ENHRY and CDR2 is SYGVKD. As originally analysed: Reference gene primers were amplified, and this amplification served to estimate nucleated cell counts. Profiled with immunoSEQ multiplex PCR; TCRdb holds only in-frame clones, not every one. V and J calls and clone size are those listed in that table; D and trimming were worked out from the DNA. The sample includes roughly 250,000 clones, 84% of them seen just once. The chain employs TRBV10-3 and TRBJ2-7; 16 nucleotides agree with TRBD2. This receptor was taken from a man in his forties or fifties with acute or convalescent COVID-19. The specimen was peripheral blood. The CDR3: CAISGNAGTSGRGEQYF. CDR3 nucleotide sequence: TGTGCCATCAGTGGAAATGCCGGGACTAGCGGGAGGGGCGAGCAGTACTTC.